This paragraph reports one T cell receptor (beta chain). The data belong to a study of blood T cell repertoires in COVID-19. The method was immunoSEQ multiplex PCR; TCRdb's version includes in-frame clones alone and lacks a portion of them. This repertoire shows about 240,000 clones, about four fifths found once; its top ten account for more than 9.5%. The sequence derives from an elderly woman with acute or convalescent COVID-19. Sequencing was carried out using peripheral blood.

The DNA for the CDR3 is TGTGCCAGCAGATCCGGGACAGGATGGAACAATGAGCAGTTCTTC. Residues: CASRSGTGWNNEQFF. The chain has TRBV5-5 and TRBJ2-1, with 8 bases identical to TRBD1. This CDR3 is built from 15 residues. Trimming at V came to 5 bases and at J to 5 bases, leaving 9 bases not matched to a gene. Germline CDR1 and CDR2: SGHKS and YYEKEE (reference sequence).